Sequencing of this T cell receptor beta chain was carried out in a study of glioma-infiltrating T cells after dendritic cell vaccination. Time point specified: after dendritic cell vaccination, including at tumor progression/relapse. CDR3 size: 17 residues. Germline V gene lookup returns CDR1 SEHNR and CDR2 FQNEAQ (reference sequence). V trimming: 1 base; J trimming: 4 bases; junction bases outside the gene matches: 7. Produced via immunoSEQ multiplex PCR; TCRdb's table is partial and in-frame only. This table has 85,000 to 100,000 clones, roughly 80% appearing once. This receptor was obtained from a human donor with glioblastoma. The material sequenced was blood, taken after dendritic cell vaccination. V is TRBV7-9 and J is TRBJ2-2; 9 nucleotides line up with TRBD2. The CDR3: CASSLVGTSRATGELFF. The CDR3 DNA sequence: TGTGCCAGCAGCTTAGTCGGGACTAGCAGGGCCACCGGGGAGCTGTTTTTT.